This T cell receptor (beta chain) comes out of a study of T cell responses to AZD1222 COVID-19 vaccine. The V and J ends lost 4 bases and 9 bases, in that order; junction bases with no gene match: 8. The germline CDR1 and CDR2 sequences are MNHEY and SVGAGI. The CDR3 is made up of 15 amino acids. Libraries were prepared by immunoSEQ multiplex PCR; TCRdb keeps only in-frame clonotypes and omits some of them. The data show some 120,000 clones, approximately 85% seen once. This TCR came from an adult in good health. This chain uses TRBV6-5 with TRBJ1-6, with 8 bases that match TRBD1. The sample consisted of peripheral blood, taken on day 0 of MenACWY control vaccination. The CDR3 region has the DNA TGTGCCAGCAGTTCTGACAGGGGTTTTCGTTCACCCCTCCACTTT. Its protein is CASSSDRGFRSPLHF.